This TCR beta chain was profiled in a study of blood T cells in healthy people across ages. Germline trimming cut 4 bases from V and 6 bases from J; bases unmatched to any gene: 9. There are 14 residues in the CDR3. CDR1 and CDR2 from the germline V gene are DFQATT and SNEGSKA (reference sequence). For the second PCR, which ran for about 7 to 11 cycles, a sample-barcoded 5' primer and a J-beta primer mix were used. TCRdb redid the calling of the 5' RACE reads with MiXCR, one entry per CDR3 protein. The sample shows more than 1,000,000 distinct CDR3 sequences, less than 25% of them seen only once. The same sample was also used in a study of T cells of mothers and their children. This second study notes: cDNA was synthesized from all extracted RNA at around 1.5 ug per reaction. For the second PCR, the M1S primer put in sample barcodes and 2-4 random nucleotides. The TCR beta CDR3 read count exceeded 8 million for each mother and was around 3.1 million for each child. The shaping of TCR recombination output by thymic selection is similar in related and unrelated pairs.

This chain links TRBV20-1 with TRBJ2-1; 7 bases map to TRBD2. The source is a girl aged 2-15 years in good health. Sequenced input: blood. As DNA, the CDR3 is TGCAGTGCTAAAACGGGACTAAGGAGCAATGAGCAGTTCTTC. This codes for CSAKTGLRSNEQFF.